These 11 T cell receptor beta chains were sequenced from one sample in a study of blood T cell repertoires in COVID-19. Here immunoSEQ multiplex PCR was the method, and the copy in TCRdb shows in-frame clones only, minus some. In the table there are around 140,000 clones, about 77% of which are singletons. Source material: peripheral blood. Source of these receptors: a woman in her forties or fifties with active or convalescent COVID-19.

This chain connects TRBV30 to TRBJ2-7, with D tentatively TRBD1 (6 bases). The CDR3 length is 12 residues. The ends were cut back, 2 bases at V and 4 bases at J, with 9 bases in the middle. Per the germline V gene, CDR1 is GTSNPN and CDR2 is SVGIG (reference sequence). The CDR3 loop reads CAWSLGGYEQYF. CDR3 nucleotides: TGTGCCTGGAGTCTAGGGGGATACGAGCAGTACTTC.

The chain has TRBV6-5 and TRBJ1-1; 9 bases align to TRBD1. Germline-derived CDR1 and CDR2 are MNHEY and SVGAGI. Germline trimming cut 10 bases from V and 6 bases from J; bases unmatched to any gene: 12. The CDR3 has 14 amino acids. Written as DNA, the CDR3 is TGTGCCACCTTACCCAACAGGGGGCCCGCTGAAGCTTTCTTT. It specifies CATLPNRGPAEAFF.

CDR3 in amino acids: CASSYSPGQQETQYF. CDR3 DNA sequence: TGTGCCAGCAGTTACTCTCCGGGACAGCAAGAGACCCAGTACTTC. The chain carries TRBV6-2 or TRBV6-3 and TRBJ2-5, with TRBD1 identical over 7 bases. The CDR3 is made up of 15 amino acids. Per germline, CDR1 MNHEY and CDR2 SVGEGT. J gave up 2 bases and V 0 bases, and 3 bases lay outside the gene matches.

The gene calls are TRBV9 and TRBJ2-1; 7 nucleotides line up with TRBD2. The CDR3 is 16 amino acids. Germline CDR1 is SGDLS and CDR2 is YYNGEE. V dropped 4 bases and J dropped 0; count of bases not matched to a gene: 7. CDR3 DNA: TGTGCCAGCAGCCCCACGGGCGGGAGCTCCTACAATGAGCAGTTCTTC. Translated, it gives CASSPTGGSSYNEQFF.

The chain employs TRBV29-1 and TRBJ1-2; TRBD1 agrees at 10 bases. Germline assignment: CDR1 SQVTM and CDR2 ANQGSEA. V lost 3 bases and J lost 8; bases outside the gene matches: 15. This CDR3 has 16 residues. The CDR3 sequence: CSVDGDRGGQRNGYTF. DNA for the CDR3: TGCAGCGTTGATGGGGACAGGGGCGGGCAGCGTAACGGCTACACCTTC.

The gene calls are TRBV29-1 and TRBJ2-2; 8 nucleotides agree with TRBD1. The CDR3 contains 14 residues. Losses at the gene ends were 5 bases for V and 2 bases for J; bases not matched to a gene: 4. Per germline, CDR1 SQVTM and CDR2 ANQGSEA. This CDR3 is CSVRGQANTGELFF. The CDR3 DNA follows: TGCAGCGTTCGGGGACAGGCTAACACCGGGGAGCTGTTTTTT.

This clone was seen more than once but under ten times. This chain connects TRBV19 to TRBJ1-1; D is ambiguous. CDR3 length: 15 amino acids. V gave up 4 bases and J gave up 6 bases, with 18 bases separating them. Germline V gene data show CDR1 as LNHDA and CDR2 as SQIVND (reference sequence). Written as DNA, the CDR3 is TGTGCCAGTAGTAGAGGGAATTTGGCGAGCGCTGAAGCTTTCTTT. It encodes CASSRGNLASAEAFF.

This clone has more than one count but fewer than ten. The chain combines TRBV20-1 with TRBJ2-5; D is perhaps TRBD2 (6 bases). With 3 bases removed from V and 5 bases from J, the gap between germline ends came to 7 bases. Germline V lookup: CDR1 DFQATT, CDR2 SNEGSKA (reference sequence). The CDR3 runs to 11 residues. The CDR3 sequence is CSARRDETQYF. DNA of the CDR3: TGCAGTGCTAGGCGGGATGAGACCCAGTACTTC.

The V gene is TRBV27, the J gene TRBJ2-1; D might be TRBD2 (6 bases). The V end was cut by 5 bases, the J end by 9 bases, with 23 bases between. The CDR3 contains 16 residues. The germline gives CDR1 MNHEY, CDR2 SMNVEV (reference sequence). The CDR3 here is CASSPWEVAASGEQFF. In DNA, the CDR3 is TGTGCCAGCAGTCCTTGGGAGGTAGCGGCCTCCGGTGAGCAGTTCTTC.

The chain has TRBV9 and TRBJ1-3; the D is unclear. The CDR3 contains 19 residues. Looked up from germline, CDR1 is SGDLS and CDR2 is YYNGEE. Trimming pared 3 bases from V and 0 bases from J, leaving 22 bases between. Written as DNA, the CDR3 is TGTGCCAGCAGCGCAGACGTCGGAGGCGGCGTATTCTCTGGAAACACCATATATTTT. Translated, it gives CASSADVGGGVFSGNTIYF.

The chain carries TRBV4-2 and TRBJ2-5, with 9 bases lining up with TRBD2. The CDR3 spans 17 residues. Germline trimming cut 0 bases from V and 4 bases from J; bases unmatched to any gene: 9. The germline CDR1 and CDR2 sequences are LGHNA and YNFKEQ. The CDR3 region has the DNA TGTGCCAGCAGCCAAGATTTAGCGGGAGAATTGGGAGAGACCCAGTACTTC. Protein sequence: CASSQDLAGELGETQYF.